This TCR beta chain was recovered during a study of cytomegalovirus exposure and HLA in healthy donors. Study as a whole: Earlier findings included some 120 million unique TCR beta sequences obtained from 150 million to 200 million T cells. A preliminary data release comprised roughly 80 million unique TCRs obtained from HLA-typed donors. Around four fifths of roughly 430 genotyped donors fell in the Caucasian-associated ancestry cluster.

Vbeta (60) and Jbeta (13) primers were used in the PCR. Sequencing was performed with immunoSEQ multiplex PCR; in TCRdb, only in-frame clones are kept and a portion is missing. Of about 200,000 clones in the sample, under 85% were seen once. About this clone itself: The antigen remains undetermined.

Notes on the study in general: A later analysis showed that HLA-associated TCR beta chains had undergone more clonal expansion than equally common others.

V lost 7 bases, J lost 7 bases, and 16 bases lay in between. CDR3 size: 13 residues. Looked up from germline, CDR1 is MDHEN and CDR2 is SYDVKM. The chain employs TRBV28 and TRBJ2-5; no definite D call. This receptor was identified in a man aged 45-65 years in good health and CMV-seronegative. The sequenced sample consisted of PBMCs. CDR3 sequence reads: CASTPGRRMTQYF. The CDR3, as DNA: TGTGCCAGCACCCCCGGTCGGCGGATGACCCAGTACTTC.